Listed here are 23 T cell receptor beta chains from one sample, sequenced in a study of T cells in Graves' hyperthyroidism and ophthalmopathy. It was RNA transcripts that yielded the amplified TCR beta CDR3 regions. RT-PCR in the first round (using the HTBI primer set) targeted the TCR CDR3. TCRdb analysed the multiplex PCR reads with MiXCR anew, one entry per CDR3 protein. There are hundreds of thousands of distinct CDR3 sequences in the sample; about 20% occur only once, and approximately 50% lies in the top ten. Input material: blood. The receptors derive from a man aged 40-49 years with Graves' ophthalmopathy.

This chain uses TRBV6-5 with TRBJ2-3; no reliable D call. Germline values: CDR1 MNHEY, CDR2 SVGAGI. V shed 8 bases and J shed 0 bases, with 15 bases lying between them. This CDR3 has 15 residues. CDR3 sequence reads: CASVLVPPSTDTQYF. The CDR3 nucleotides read TGTGCCAGCGTACTGGTTCCTCCTAGCACAGATACGCAGTATTTT.

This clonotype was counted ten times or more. CDR3 nucleotide sequence: TGTGCCAGCAGTATCGGGGGACGTAATGAAAAACTGTTTTTT. This encodes CASSIGGRNEKLFF. This chain uses TRBV2 with TRBJ1-4, with D tentatively TRBD1 (5 bases). Germline V gives CDR1 SNHLY, CDR2 FYNNEI. Trimming stripped 5 bases from V and 4 bases from J, with 11 bases between. This CDR3 contains 14 residues.

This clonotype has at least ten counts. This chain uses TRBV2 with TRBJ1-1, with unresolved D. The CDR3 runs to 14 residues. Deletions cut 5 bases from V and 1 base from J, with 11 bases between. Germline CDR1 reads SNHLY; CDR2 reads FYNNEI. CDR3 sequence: CASSKTRTNTEAFF. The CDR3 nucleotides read TGTGCCAGCAGTAAAACGAGGACGAACACTGAAGCTTTCTTT. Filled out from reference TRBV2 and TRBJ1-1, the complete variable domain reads EPEVTQTPSHQVTQMGQEVILRCVPISNHLYFYWYRQILGQKVEFLVSFYNNEISEKSEIFDDQFSVERPDGSNFTLKIRSTKLEDSAMYFCASSKTRTNTEAFFGQGTRLTVV.

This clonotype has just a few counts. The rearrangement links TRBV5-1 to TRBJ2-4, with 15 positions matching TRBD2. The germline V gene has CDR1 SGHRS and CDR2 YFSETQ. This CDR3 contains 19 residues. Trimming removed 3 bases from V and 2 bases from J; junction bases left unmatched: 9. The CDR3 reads CASSWGLAGGPGTKNIQYF. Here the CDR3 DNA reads TGCGCCAGCAGCTGGGGACTAGCGGGAGGCCCGGGGACCAAAAACATTCAGTACTTC.

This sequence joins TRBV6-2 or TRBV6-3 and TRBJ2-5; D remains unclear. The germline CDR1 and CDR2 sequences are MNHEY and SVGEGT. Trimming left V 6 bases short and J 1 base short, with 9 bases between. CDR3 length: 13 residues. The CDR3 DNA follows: TGTGCCAGCAGAGAGATGGGCCAAGAGACCCAGTACTTC. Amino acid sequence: CASREMGQETQYF.

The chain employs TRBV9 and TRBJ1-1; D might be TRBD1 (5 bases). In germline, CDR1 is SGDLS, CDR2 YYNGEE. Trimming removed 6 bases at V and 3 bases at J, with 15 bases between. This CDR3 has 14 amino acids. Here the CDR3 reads CASTQGVRDTEAFF. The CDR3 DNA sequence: TGTGCCAGCACTCAGGGAGTTCGCGACACTGAAGCTTTCTTT. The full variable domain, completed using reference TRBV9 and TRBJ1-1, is DSGVTQTPKHLITATGQRVTLRCSPRSGDLSVYWYQQSLDQGLQFLIQYYNGEERAKGNILERFSAQQFPDLHSELNLSSLELGDSALYFCASTQGVRDTEAFFGQGTRLTVV.

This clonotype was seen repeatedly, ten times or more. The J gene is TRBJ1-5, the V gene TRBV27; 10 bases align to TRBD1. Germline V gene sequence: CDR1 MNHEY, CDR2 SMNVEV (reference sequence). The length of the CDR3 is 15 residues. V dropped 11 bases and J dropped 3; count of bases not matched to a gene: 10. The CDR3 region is CASAGTGEYNQPQHF. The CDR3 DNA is TGTGCCTCGGCTGGGACAGGGGAATACAATCAGCCCCAGCATTTT.

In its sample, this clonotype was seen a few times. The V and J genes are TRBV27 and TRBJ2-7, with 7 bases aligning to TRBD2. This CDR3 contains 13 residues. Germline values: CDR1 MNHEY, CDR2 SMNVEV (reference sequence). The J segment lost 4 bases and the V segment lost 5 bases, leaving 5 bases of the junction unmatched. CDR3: CASSGLGGYEQYF. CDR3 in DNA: TGTGCCAGCAGTGGCCTCGGGGGGTACGAGCAGTACTTC.

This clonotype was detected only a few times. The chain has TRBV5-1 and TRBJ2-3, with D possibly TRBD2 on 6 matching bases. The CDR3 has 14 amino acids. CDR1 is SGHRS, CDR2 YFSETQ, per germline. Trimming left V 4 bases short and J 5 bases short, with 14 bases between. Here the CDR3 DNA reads TGCGCCAGCAGCCCCAAGGAGGGTGGAGATACGCAGTATTTT. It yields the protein CASSPKEGGDTQYF.

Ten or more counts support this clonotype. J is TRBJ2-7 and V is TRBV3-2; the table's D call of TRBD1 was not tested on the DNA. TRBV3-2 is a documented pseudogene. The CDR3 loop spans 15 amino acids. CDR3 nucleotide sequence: TGTGCCAGCAGCCCCCCAATGGCGGGGCCGTACGAGCAGTACTTC. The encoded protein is CASSPPMAGPYEQYF.

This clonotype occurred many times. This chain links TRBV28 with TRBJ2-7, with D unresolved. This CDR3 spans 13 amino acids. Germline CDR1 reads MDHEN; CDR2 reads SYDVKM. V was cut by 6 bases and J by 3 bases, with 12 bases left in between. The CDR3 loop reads CASSSEPYYEQYF. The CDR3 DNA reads TGTGCCAGCAGCTCCGAGCCCTACTACGAGCAGTACTTC. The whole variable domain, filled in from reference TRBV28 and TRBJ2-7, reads DVKVTQSSRYLVKRTGEKVFLECVQDMDHENMFWYRQDPGLGLRLIYFSYDVKMKEKGDIPEGYSVSREKKERFSLILESASTNQTSMYLCASSSEPYYEQYFGPGTRLTVT.

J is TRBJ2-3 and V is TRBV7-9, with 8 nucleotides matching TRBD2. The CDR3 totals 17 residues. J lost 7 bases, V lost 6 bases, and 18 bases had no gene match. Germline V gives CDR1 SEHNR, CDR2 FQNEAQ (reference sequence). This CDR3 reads CASSTSGGGHQPNTQYF. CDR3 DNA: TGTGCCAGCAGTACTTCCGGGGGGGGCCACCAACCAAATACGCAGTATTTT. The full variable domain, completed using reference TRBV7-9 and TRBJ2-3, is DTGVSQNPRHKITKRGQNVTFRCDPISEHNRLYWYRQTLGQGPEFLTYFQNEAQLEKSRLLSDRFSAERPKGSFSTLEIQRTEQGDSAMYLCASSTSGGGHQPNTQYFGPGTRLTVL.

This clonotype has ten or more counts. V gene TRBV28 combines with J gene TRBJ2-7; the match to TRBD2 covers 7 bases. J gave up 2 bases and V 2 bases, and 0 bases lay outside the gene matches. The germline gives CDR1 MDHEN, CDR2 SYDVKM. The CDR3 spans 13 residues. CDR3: CASSLLAAYEQYF. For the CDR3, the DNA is TGTGCCAGCAGTTTACTAGCGGCCTACGAGCAGTACTTC.

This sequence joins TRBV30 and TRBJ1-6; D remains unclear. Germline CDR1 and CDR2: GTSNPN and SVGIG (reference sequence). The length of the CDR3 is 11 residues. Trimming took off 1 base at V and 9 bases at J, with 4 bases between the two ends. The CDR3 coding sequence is TGTGCCTGGAGTGCCGGTTCACCCCTCCACTTT. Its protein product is CAWSAGSPLHF.

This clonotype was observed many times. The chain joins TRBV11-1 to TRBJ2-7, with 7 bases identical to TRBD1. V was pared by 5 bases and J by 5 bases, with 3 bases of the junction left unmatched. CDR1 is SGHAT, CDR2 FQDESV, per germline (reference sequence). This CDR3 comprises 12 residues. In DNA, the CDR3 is TGTGCCAGCAGCCTGACAGGGAACGAGCAGTACTTC. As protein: CASSLTGNEQYF.

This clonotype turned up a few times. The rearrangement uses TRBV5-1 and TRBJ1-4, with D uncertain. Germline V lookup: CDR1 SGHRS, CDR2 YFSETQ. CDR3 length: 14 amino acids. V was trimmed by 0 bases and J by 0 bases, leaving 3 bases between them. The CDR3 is CASSLDSTNEKLFF. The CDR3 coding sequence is TGCGCCAGCAGCTTGGACTCAACTAATGAAAAACTGTTTTTT.

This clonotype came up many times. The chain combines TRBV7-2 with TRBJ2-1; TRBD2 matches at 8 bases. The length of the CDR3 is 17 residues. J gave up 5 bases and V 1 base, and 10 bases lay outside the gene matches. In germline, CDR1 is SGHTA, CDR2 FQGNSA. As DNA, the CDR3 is TGTGCCAGCAGCTTAGGACAAGGACTAGCTTTCGACAATGAGCAGTTCTTC. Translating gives CASSLGQGLAFDNEQFF.

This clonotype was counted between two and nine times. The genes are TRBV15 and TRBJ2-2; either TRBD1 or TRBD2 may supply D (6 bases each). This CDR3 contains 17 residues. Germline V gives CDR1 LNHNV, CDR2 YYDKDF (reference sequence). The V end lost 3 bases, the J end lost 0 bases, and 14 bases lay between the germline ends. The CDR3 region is CATSRTRGPSNTGELFF. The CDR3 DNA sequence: TGTGCCACCAGCAGGACCCGGGGGCCCTCGAACACCGGGGAGCTGTTTTTT.

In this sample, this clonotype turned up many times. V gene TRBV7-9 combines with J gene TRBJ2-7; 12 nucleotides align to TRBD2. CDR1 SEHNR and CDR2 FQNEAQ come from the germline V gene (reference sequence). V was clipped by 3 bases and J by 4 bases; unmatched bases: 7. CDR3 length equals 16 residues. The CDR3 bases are TGTGCCAGCAGCTTCGGGGCGCTAGCGGGAGGGTACGAGCAGTACTTC. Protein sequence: CASSFGALAGGYEQYF. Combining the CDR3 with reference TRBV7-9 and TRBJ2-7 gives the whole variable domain DTGVSQNPRHKITKRGQNVTFRCDPISEHNRLYWYRQTLGQGPEFLTYFQNEAQLEKSRLLSDRFSAERPKGSFSTLEIQRTEQGDSAMYLCASSFGALAGGYEQYFGPGTRLTVT.

The CDR3 DNA sequence: TGTGCCAGCAGTCCGAACAGGATAGCTAACTATGGCTACACCTTC. The encoded protein is CASSPNRIANYGYTF. This chain links TRBV28 with TRBJ1-2; D may be TRBD1 (5 bases). Germline V gene sequence: CDR1 MDHEN, CDR2 SYDVKM. V was pared by 5 bases and J by 0 bases, with 13 bases between. CDR3 size: 15 residues.

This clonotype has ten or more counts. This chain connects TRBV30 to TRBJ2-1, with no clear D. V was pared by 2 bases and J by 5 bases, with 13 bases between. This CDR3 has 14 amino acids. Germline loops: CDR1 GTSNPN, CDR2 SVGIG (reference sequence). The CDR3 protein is CAWSRPQSNNEQFF. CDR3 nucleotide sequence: TGTGCCTGGAGTAGACCCCAGAGCAACAATGAGCAGTTCTTC.

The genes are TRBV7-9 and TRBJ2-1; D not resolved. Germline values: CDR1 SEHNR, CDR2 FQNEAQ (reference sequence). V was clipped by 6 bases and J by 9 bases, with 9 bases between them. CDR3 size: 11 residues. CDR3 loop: CASSYVAEQFF. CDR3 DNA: TGTGCCAGCAGTTACGTTGCTGAGCAGTTCTTC.

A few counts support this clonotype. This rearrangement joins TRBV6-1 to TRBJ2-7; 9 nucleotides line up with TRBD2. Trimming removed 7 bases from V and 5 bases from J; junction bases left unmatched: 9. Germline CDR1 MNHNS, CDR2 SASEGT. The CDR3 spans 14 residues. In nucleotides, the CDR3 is TGTGCCAGCACCCTACGGGCGGGAGGGGACGAGCAGTACTTC. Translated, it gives CASTLRAGGDEQYF.